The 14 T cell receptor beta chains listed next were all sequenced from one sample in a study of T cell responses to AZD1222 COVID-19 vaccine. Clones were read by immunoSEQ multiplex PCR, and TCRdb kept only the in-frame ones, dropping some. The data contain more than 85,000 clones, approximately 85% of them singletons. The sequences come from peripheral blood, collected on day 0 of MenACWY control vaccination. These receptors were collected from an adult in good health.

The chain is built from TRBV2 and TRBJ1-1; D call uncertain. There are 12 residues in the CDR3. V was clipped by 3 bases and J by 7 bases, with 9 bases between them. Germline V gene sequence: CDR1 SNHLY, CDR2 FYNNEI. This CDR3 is CASSDEVYEAFF. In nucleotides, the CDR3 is TGTGCCAGCAGTGATGAGGTATATGAAGCTTTCTTT. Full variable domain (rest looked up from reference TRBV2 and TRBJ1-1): EPEVTQTPSHQVTQMGQEVILRCVPISNHLYFYWYRQILGQKVEFLVSFYNNEISEKSEIFDDQFSVERPDGSNFTLKIRSTKLEDSAMYFCASSDEVYEAFFGQGTRLTVV.

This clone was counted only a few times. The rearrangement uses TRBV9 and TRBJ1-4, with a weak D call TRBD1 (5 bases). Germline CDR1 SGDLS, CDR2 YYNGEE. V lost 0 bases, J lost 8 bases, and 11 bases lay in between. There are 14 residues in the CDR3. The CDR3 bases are TGTGCCAGCAGCGTAGAAGGGACTGGGGAAAAACTGTTTTTT. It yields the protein CASSVEGTGEKLFF.

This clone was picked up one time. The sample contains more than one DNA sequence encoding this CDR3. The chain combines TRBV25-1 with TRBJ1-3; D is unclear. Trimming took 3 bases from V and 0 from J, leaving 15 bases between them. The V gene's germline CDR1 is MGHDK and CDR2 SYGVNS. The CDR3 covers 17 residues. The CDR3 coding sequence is TGTGCCAGCAGTGAGCCTATCGGGCCCGTCTCTGGAAACACCATATATTTT. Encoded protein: CASSEPIGPVSGNTIYF.

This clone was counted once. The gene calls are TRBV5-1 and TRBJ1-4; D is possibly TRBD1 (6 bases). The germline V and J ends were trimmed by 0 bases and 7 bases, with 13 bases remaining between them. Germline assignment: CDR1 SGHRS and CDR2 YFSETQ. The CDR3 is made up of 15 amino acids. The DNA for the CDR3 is TGCGCCAGCAGCTTGGACGGGGGGGCATTTGAAAAACTGTTTTTT. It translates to CASSLDGGAFEKLFF.

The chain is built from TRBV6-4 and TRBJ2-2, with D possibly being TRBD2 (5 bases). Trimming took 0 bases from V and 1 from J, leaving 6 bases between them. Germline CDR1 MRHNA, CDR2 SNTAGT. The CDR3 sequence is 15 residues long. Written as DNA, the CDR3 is TGTGCCAGCAGTGACTCGGCGGGGAACACCGGGGAGCTGTTTTTT. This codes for CASSDSAGNTGELFF.

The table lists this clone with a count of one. The CDR3 region is CASSEAPPLAEPTDTQYF. CDR3 coding DNA: TGTGCCAGCAGCGAGGCCCCCCCCCTAGCGGAGCCCACAGATACGCAGTATTTT. The chain has TRBV9 and TRBJ2-3; 7 bases agree with TRBD2. The CDR3 length is 18 residues. Losses at the gene ends were 3 bases for V and 2 bases for J; bases not matched to a gene: 15. The germline V gene encodes CDR1 SGDLS and CDR2 YYNGEE.

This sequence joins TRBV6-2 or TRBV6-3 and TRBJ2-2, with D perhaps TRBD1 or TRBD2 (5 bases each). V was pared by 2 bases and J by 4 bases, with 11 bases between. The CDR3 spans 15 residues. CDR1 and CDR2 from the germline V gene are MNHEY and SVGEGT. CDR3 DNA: TGTGCCAGCAGTTACCTCCGGGGCGGCACCGGGGAGCTGTTTTTT. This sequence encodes CASSYLRGGTGELFF.

CDR3 sequence reads: CASSTTGTGVEGTQYF. The CDR3 DNA sequence: TGTGCCAGCAGCACCACCGGGACAGGCGTCGAGGGGACCCAGTACTTC. The chain couples TRBV21-1 to TRBJ2-5; the table assigns TRBD1, which was not confirmed against the DNA. TRBV21-1 is annotated as a pseudogene. The CDR3 has 16 amino acids.

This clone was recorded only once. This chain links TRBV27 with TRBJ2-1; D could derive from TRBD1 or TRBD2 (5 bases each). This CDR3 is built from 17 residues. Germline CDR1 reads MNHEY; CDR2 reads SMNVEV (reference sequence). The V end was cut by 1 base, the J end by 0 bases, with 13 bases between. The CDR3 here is CASSLWGLRSSYNEQFF. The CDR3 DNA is TGTGCCAGCAGTTTATGGGGGTTAAGGAGCTCCTACAATGAGCAGTTCTTC.

The chain's CDR3 is CASTFFQDPGQPQHF. The DNA for the CDR3 is TGTGCCAGCACCTTTTTCCAGGACCCTGGCCAGCCCCAGCATTTT. This chain links TRBV28 with TRBJ1-5; D is uncertain. The germline V gene has CDR1 MDHEN and CDR2 SYDVKM. The V end was cut by 7 bases, the J end by 7 bases, with 20 bases between. The CDR3 has 15 residues.

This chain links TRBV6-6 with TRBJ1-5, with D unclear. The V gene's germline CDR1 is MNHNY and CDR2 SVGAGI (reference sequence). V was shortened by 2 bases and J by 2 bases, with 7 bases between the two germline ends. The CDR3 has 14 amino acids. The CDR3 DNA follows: TGTGCCAGCAGTTACAATGAGGGCAATCAGCCCCAGCATTTT. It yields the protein CASSYNEGNQPQHF.

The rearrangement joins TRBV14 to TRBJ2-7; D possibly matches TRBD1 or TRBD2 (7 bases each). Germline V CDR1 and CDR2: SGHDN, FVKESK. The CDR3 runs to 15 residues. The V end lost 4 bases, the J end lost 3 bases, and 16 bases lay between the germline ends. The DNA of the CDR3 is TGTGCCAGCAGCCCGAGCGGGACAGAGATCTACGAGCAGTACTTC. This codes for CASSPSGTEIYEQYF.

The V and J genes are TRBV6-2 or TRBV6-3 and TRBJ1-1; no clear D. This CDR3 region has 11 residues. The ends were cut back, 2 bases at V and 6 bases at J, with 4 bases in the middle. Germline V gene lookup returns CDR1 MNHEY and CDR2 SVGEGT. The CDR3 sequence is CASSYGPEAFF. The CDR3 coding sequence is TGTGCCAGCAGTTACGGTCCTGAAGCTTTCTTT.

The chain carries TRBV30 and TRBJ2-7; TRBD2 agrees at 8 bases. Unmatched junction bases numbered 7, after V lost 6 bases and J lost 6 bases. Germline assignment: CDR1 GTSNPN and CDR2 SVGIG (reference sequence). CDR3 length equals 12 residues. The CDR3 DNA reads TGTGCCTGTGGCGGGGGGACTCGCGAGCAGTACTTC. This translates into CACGGGTREQYF.